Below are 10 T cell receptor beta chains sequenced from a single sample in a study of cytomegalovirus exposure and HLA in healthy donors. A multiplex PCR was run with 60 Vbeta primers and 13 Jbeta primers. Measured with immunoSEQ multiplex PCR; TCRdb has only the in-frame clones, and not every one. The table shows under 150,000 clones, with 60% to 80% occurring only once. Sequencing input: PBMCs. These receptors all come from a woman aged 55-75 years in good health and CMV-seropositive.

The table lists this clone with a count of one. This CDR3 is CASSYSPNNEQFF. Here the CDR3 DNA reads TGTGCCAGCAGTTACTCCCCCAATAATGAGCAGTTCTTC. The chain employs TRBV27 and TRBJ2-1; no definite D call. This CDR3 spans 13 amino acids. Germline loops: CDR1 MNHEY, CDR2 SMNVEV (reference sequence). Trimming stripped 4 bases from V and 7 bases from J, with 11 bases between.

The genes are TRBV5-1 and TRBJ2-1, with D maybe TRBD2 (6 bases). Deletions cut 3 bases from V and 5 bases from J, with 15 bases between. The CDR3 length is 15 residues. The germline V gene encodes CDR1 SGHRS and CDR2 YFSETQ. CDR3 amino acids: CASSWARGSNNEQFF. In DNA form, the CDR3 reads TGCGCCAGCAGCTGGGCCCGGGGGTCTAACAATGAGCAGTTCTTC.

The CDR3 spells CAITLARQGTNGYTF. The DNA of the CDR3 is TGTGCCATCACTCTAGCCCGACAGGGTACTAATGGCTACACCTTC. The gene calls are TRBV10-3 and TRBJ1-2; TRBD1 agrees at 7 bases. J lost 6 bases, V lost 7 bases, and 14 bases had no gene match. The CDR3 has 15 amino acids. CDR1 is ENHRY and CDR2 is SYGVKD in the germline V gene.

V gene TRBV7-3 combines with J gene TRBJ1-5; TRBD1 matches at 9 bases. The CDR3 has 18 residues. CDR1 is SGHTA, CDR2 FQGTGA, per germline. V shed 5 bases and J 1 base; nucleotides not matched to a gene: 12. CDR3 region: CASSPRAGQGTSNQPQHF. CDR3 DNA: TGTGCCAGCAGCCCGCGAGCGGGACAGGGTACGAGCAATCAGCCCCAGCATTTT.

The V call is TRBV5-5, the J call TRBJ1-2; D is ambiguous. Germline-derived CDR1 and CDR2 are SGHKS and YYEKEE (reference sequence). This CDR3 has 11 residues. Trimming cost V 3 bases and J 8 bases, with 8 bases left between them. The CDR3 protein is CASSSSPGYTF. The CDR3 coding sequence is TGTGCCAGCAGCTCAAGCCCAGGCTACACCTTC. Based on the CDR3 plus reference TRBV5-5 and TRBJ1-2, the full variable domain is DAGVTQSPTHLIKTRGQQVTLRCSPISGHKSVSWYQQVLGQGPQFIFQYYEKEERGRGNFPDRFSARQFPNYSSELNVNALLLGDSALYLCASSSSPGYTFGSGTRLTVV.

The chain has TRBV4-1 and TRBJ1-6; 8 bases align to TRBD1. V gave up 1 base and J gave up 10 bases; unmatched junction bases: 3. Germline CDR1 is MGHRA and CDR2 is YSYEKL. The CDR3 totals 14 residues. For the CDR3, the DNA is TGCGCCAGCAGCCAAGTGGACAGGGACTCACCCCTCCACTTT. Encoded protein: CASSQVDRDSPLHF.

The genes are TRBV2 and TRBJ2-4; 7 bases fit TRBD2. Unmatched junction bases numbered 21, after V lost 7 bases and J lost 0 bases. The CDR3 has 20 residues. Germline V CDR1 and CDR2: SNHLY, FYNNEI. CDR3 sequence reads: CASMGGSVGPRNIAKNIQYF. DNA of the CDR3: TGTGCCAGCATGGGGGGGAGCGTGGGGCCTCGGAATATAGCCAAAAACATTCAGTACTTC.

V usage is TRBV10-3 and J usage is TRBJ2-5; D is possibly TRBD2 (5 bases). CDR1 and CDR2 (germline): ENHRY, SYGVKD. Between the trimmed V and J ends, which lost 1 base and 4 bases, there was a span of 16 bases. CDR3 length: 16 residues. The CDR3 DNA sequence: TGTGCCATCAGTGAGTTGGGTAGTCCGGGGTTAGAGACCCAGTACTTC. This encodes CAISELGSPGLETQYF.

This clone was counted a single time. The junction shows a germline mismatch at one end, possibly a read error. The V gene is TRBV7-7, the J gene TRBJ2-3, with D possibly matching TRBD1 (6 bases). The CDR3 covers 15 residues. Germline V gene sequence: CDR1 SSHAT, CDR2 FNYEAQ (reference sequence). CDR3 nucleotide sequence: TGTGCTAGCAGCTCCGGGACAAGCCGCACAGATACGCAGTATTTT. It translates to CASSSGTSRTDTQYF.

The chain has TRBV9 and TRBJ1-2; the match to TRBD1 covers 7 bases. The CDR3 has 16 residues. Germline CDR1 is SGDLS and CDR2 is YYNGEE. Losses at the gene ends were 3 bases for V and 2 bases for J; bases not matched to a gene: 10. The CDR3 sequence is CASSAGAGQMNYGYTF. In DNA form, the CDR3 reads TGTGCCAGCAGCGCCGGCGCGGGACAGATGAACTATGGCTACACCTTC.